The 8 T cell receptor beta chains listed next were all sequenced from one sample in a study of blood T cells in healthy people across ages. It was with a sample-barcoded 5' primer and a J-beta primer mix that a second PCR of roughly 7 to 12 cycles was run. TCRdb reprocessed the 5' RACE reads with MiXCR, giving one entry per CDR3 protein. The sample holds around 800,000 distinct CDR3 sequences, about a quarter seen once. The sample was also reused in another study, on T cells of mothers and their children.

Sequenced material: blood. These receptors all come from a boy younger than 18 in good health.

The V call is TRBV7-9, the J call TRBJ2-7, with D possibly being TRBD1 (5 bases). The J call could be wrong; TRBJ2-5 is a better fit for the DNA end. Germline loops: CDR1 SEHNR, CDR2 FQNEAQ (reference sequence). The CDR3 is 15 amino acids. CDR3 in DNA: TGTGCCAGCAGCTTAGCCCCCGACAGTCAAGAGACCCAGTACTTC. Amino acids: CASSLAPDSQETQYF.

This clonotype has ten or more counts. The rearrangement uses TRBV11-2 and TRBJ1-1, with D unresolved. The length of the CDR3 is 17 residues. Trimming took 3 bases from V and 3 from J, leaving 20 bases between them. Per germline, CDR1 SGHAT and CDR2 FQNNGV. CDR3 protein: CASSLAVRRYEHTEAFF. CDR3 nucleotide sequence: TGTGCCAGCAGCTTGGCAGTGAGGCGGTATGAACACACTGAAGCTTTCTTT. Looking up the rest from reference TRBV11-2 and TRBJ1-1 gives the full variable domain: EAGVAQSPRYKIIEKRQSVAFWCNPISGHATLYWYQQILGQGPKLLIQFQNNGVVDDSQLPKDRFSAERLKGVDSTLKIQPAKLEDSAVYLCASSLAVRRYEHTEAFFGQGTRLTVV.

This chain joins TRBV7-2 and TRBJ2-5; TRBD1 is a possible D gene (5 bases). Trimming left V 4 bases short and J 3 bases short, with 12 bases between. CDR1 and CDR2 (germline): SGHTA, FQGNSA. The CDR3 length is 14 residues. CDR3 sequence reads: CASSSHDSKETQYF. The DNA for the CDR3 is TGTGCCAGCAGCTCCCACGACAGTAAAGAGACCCAGTACTTC.

Concerning this clonotype: The junction differs from germline at one of its ends, possibly a read error. The chain joins TRBV28 to TRBJ2-5; TRBD2 aligns across 10 bases. In germline, CDR1 is MDHEN, CDR2 SYDVKM. CDR3 length equals 18 residues. CDR3 region: CAGSLASGGERPQETQYF. For the CDR3, the DNA is TGTGCCGGCAGTTTAGCTAGCGGGGGAGAAAGACCCCAAGAGACCCAGTACTTC.

This clonotype came up a few times. The chain uses TRBV20-1 and TRBJ2-5, with D unresolved. V lost 0 bases, J lost 2 bases, and 7 bases lay in between. CDR3 length: 13 residues. Germline CDR1 reads DFQATT; CDR2 reads SNEGSKA (reference sequence). CDR3 loop: CSARESSQETQYF. In DNA, the CDR3 is TGCAGTGCTAGAGAGTCATCACAAGAGACCCAGTACTTC.

A note on this clonotype: A read error may produce the germline difference seen at one junction end. The chain links TRBV7-9 to TRBJ2-1; D ambiguous. This CDR3 spans 15 amino acids. Germline values: CDR1 SEHNR, CDR2 FQNEAQ (reference sequence). The CDR3 DNA reads as TGTGCCAGCAGCTTACTAGTCGGCTCCTATAATGAGCAGTTCTTC. Translating gives CASSLLVGSYNEQFF.

This clonotype was counted between two and nine times. V gene TRBV7-9 combines with J gene TRBJ2-5; the D call may be TRBD1 or TRBD2 (5 bases each). The DNA end is a closer match to TRBJ2-7, so the J assignment may be wrong. This CDR3 contains 15 residues. Per germline, CDR1 SEHNR and CDR2 FQNEAQ (reference sequence). CDR3 in amino acids: CASSSHRGRLDEQYF. The CDR3 nucleotides are TGTGCCAGCAGCTCCCATAGGGGACGCTTAGACGAGCAGTACTTC.

Only a few counts were recorded for this clonotype. This chain joins TRBV2 and TRBJ2-5, with D tentatively TRBD2 (6 bases). The CDR3 loop spans 12 amino acids. Trimming took 8 bases from V and 3 from J, leaving 10 bases between them. Germline V gene data show CDR1 as SNHLY and CDR2 as FYNNEI. The CDR3 reads CASPTGEETQYF. In DNA, the CDR3 is TGTGCCAGCCCCACGGGGGAAGAGACCCAGTACTTC.